The entry below describes one T cell receptor beta chain. What it recognizes is unknown. This entry is derived from a study of response to subunit inactivated influenza vaccine. Findings and limits, study-wide: Few additional T cells are recruited per seasonal influenza vaccination, authors suggested.

TCRdb used MiXCR to reprocess the RT-PCR reads, holding one entry per CDR3 protein. The sample consists of around 650,000 distinct CDR3 sequences, around a sixth of them appearing once. Germline lookup yields CDR1 MNHEY and CDR2 SVGEGT. V was clipped by 5 bases and J by 9 bases, with 14 bases between them. This CDR3 has 14 amino acids. The sample consisted of PBMCs from blood, taken approximately 13 days after vaccination. The J gene is TRBJ2-6, the V gene TRBV6-2 or TRBV6-3; D is undetermined. The source of this sequence is a man in his fifties who received an inactivated influenza vaccine. CDR3 in amino acids: CASSPQALINVLTF. The CDR3 DNA is TGTGCCAGCAGTCCCCAGGCCCTTATCAACGTCCTGACTTTC.